Below, 30 T cell receptor beta chains from the same sample are listed, as sequenced in a study of T cell repertoires in cytomegalovirus infection. One entry per CDR3 protein results from TCRdb running MiXCR on the reads. Seen here are 450,000 to 650,000 distinct CDR3 sequences, approximately 25% observed once, and the top ten hold about 12%. What was sequenced was PBMCs. The receptors here all came from a human donor in good health (CMV status not recorded). Some clones in this sample may be carry-over from other donors' samples.

The rearrangement uses TRBV27 and TRBJ2-5; 9 bases map to TRBD1. The CDR3 totals 15 residues. CDR1 and CDR2 from the germline V gene are MNHEY and SMNVEV (reference sequence). With 2 bases clipped from V and 4 bases from J, the junction kept 5 bases outside the gene matches. The CDR3 DNA reads as TGTGCCAGCAGTTTAAGCCGACAGGGGGGAGAGACCCAGTACTTC. Residues: CASSLSRQGGETQYF.

This clonotype showed up just a few times. J is TRBJ1-1 and V is TRBV7-2; D may be TRBD1 (5 bases). The CDR3 runs to 14 residues. V was trimmed by 10 bases and J by 1 base, leaving 16 bases between them. Germline V gene sequence: CDR1 SGHTA, CDR2 FQGNSA. Here the CDR3 reads CANLKTVANTEAFF. Written as DNA, the CDR3 is TGTGCCAACCTGAAGACAGTTGCGAACACTGAAGCTTTCTTT. The full variable domain, with the rest looked up from reference TRBV7-2 and TRBJ1-1, is GAGVSQSPSNKVTEKGKDVELRCDPISGHTALYWYRQSLGQGLEFLIYFQGNSAPDKSGLPSDRFSAERTGGSVSTLTIQRTQQEDSAVYLCANLKTVANTEAFFGQGTRLTVV.

This clonotype was observed a handful of times. The chain has TRBV12-3 or TRBV12-4 and TRBJ2-7, with D hard to call. The CDR3 sequence is 13 residues long. The ends were cut back, 5 bases at V and 2 bases at J, with 10 bases in the middle. The DNA for the CDR3 is TGTGCCAGCAGTCGGATTAACCCCTACGAGCAGTACTTC. Translation gives CASSRINPYEQYF.

This chain joins TRBV5-6 and TRBJ1-2; a possible D gene is TRBD1 (5 bases). Germline V gene lookup returns CDR1 SGHDT and CDR2 YYEEEE. This CDR3 is 15 amino acids long. V was pared by 0 bases and J by 6 bases, with 15 bases between. The CDR3 DNA reads as TGTGCCAGCAGCTTGGTTCGACGGGGGATTGATGGCTACACCTTC. This encodes CASSLVRRGIDGYTF.

The chain joins TRBV7-9 to TRBJ1-2; D not certain. V lost 5 bases and J lost 8, with 18 bases in between. The CDR3 spans 14 residues. Germline CDR1 reads SEHNR; CDR2 reads FQNEAQ (reference sequence). This chain's CDR3 is CASSPNLRLGGYTF. DNA of the CDR3: TGTGCCAGCAGCCCCAACCTGAGGTTGGGCGGCTACACCTTC.

The CDR3 DNA reads TGTGCCAGCAGTCTCAGCACAGGTTTACGCTACGAGCAGTACGTC. Translating gives CASSLSTGLRYEQYV. The chain uses TRBV6-2 or TRBV6-3 and TRBJ2-7; the D gene is possibly TRBD1 (5 bases). In germline, CDR1 is MNHEY, CDR2 SVGEGT. The V end lost 5 bases, the J end lost 3 bases, and 17 bases lay between the germline ends. The CDR3 extends over 15 amino acids.

This rearrangement joins TRBV19 to TRBJ1-3; a weak D match, TRBD1 (6 bases). The V end was cut by 6 bases, the J end by 0 bases, with 15 bases between. Per germline, CDR1 LNHDA and CDR2 SQIVND (reference sequence). CDR3 size: 16 residues. This CDR3 is CASRPPGHVSGNTIYF. CDR3 DNA: TGTGCCAGTAGGCCACCGGGACACGTCTCTGGAAACACCATATATTTT.

The V and J genes are TRBV27 and TRBJ1-2, with no clear D. The germline V gene encodes CDR1 MNHEY and CDR2 SMNVEV (reference sequence). Trimming removed 10 bases at V and 6 bases at J, with 6 bases between. The CDR3 is 9 amino acids. The CDR3 DNA follows: TGTGCCAACCCGGATGGCTACACCTTC. The encoded protein is CANPDGYTF.

This clonotype was detected ten times or more. The CDR3 nucleotides are TGTGCCACGGGAGGGACTAGCGGGATCCGGGAGACCCAGTACTTC. Translated: CATGGTSGIRETQYF. This chain links TRBV7-2 with TRBJ2-5; 13 bases line up with TRBD2. Germline-derived CDR1 and CDR2 are SGHTA and FQGNSA. With 10 bases clipped from V and 5 bases from J, the junction kept 10 bases outside the gene matches. This CDR3 has 15 amino acids.

The chain couples TRBV30 to TRBJ2-3; TRBD1 matches at 9 bases. CDR1 and CDR2 from the germline V gene are GTSNPN and SVGIG (reference sequence). The length of the CDR3 is 13 residues. J lost 4 bases, V lost 3 bases, and 2 bases had no gene match. As DNA, the CDR3 is TGTGCCTGGAGGGACAGGGGTGCAGATACGCAGTATTTT. It specifies CAWRDRGADTQYF.

The genes are TRBV7-2 and TRBJ2-1, with 7 bases lining up with TRBD2. The junction had 9 bases not matched to a gene; V was cut back by 2 bases and J by 8 bases. CDR3 size: 15 residues. From germline, CDR1 is SGHTA and CDR2 FQGNSA. The CDR3 DNA sequence: TGTGCCAGCAGCTTATCGTGGGAGGGCAGGGATGAGCAGTTCTTC. Its protein product is CASSLSWEGRDEQFF.

This chain uses TRBV15 with TRBJ1-5; TRBD1 matches at 8 bases. CDR1 is LNHNV, CDR2 YYDKDF, per germline (reference sequence). There are 16 residues in the CDR3. Trimming removed 3 bases from V and 7 bases from J; junction bases left unmatched: 11. The DNA of the CDR3 is TGTGCCACCAGCAGGTCGACAGGGGACGTTACCCAGCCCCAGCATTTT. It specifies CATSRSTGDVTQPQHF.

The chain couples TRBV20-1 to TRBJ2-7; either TRBD1 or TRBD2 may fit D (5 bases each). The CDR3 length is 14 residues. Deletions cut 5 bases from V and 7 bases from J, with 21 bases between. CDR1 and CDR2 from the germline V gene are DFQATT and SNEGSKA (reference sequence). The CDR3 bases are TGCAGTGCTCTTGGGACCAGGACTTCTTTAGAGCAGTACTTC. Residues: CSALGTRTSLEQYF.

The V gene is TRBV19, the J gene TRBJ1-2, with 7 bases fitting TRBD1. Germline V gene lookup returns CDR1 LNHDA and CDR2 SQIVND (reference sequence). V shed 6 bases, J shed 4 bases, and the junction held 11 bases outside the gene matches. The CDR3 is 15 residues long. The CDR3 nucleotides are TGTGCCAGTAGCTCGACGGGACAGACTCGCTATGGCTACACCTTC. Its protein is CASSSTGQTRYGYTF.

Turning to this clonotype: The junction differs from germline at one of its ends, possibly a read error. CDR3 amino acids: CASSSRLAGGTETQYF. CDR3 in DNA: TGTGCCAGCAGCTCGAGACTAGCGGGAGGCACAGAAACGCAGTATTTT. V usage is TRBV7-2 and J usage is TRBJ2-3; 13 bases align to TRBD2. From germline, CDR1 is SGHTA and CDR2 FQGNSA. This CDR3 is built from 16 residues.

The table lists this clonotype with a count of one. The rearrangement links TRBV29-1 to TRBJ2-5, with D perhaps assigned TRBD1 or TRBD2 (6 bases each). Per the germline V gene, CDR1 is SQVTM and CDR2 is ANQGSEA. The CDR3 is 14 amino acids. V was trimmed by 6 bases and J by 4 bases, leaving 18 bases between them. CDR3 amino acids: CSVDLVGGLETQYF. For the CDR3, the DNA is TGCAGCGTCGATTTGGTGGGGGGCCTAGAGACCCAGTACTTC.

Ten or more counts support this clonotype. The chain employs TRBV7-3 and TRBJ2-2, with D hard to call. The length of the CDR3 is 12 residues. The germline gives CDR1 SGHTA, CDR2 FQGTGA. The V end lost 4 bases, the J end lost 5 bases, and 5 bases lay between the germline ends. CDR3 sequence reads: CASSWGTGELFF. For the CDR3, the DNA is TGTGCCAGCAGCTGGGGTACCGGGGAGCTGTTTTTT. The complete variable domain, with remaining parts taken from reference TRBV7-3 and TRBJ2-2, reads GAGVSQTPSNKVTEKGKYVELRCDPISGHTALYWYRQSLGQGPEFLIYFQGTGAADDSGLPNDRFFAVRPEGSVSTLKIQRTERGDSAVYLCASSWGTGELFFGEGSRLTVL.

This chain uses TRBV18 with TRBJ2-7; D is perhaps TRBD2 (6 bases). The germline gives CDR1 KGHSH, CDR2 LQKENI. The V gene lost 0 bases and the J gene lost 7 bases, with 10 bases spanning the gap. The CDR3 is 13 residues long. CDR3 nucleotides: TGTGCCAGCTCACCACCGGAGGGGAGGGAGCAGTACTTC. Translating it yields CASSPPEGREQYF.

This clonotype was detected ten times or more. This chain uses TRBV7-2 with TRBJ1-5, with 8 bases fitting TRBD1. The CDR3 is made up of 14 amino acids. Germline CDR1 reads SGHTA; CDR2 reads FQGNSA. V gave up 5 bases and J gave up 2 bases; unmatched junction bases: 2. CDR3 coding DNA: TGTGCCAGCAGCCCGACAGGGGGCAATCAGCCCCAGCATTTT. Its translation: CASSPTGGNQPQHF.

In its sample, this clonotype was seen many times. The chain links TRBV7-3 to TRBJ2-2; 7 nucleotides match TRBD1. V lost 4 bases to trimming and J lost 0 bases; unmatched junction nucleotides: 2. This CDR3 spans 15 amino acids. The germline V gene has CDR1 SGHTA and CDR2 FQGTGA. CDR3 DNA sequence: TGTGCCAGCAGCTGGGACAGCCCGAACACCGGGGAGCTGTTTTTT. Translating it yields CASSWDSPNTGELFF.

The table lists this clonotype with a few counts. The CDR3 sequence: CSARPSVNSWGEQYF. The CDR3 DNA reads as TGCAGTGCTAGACCGTCTGTTAATTCTTGGGGCGAGCAGTACTTC. This chain links TRBV20-1 with TRBJ2-7; D gene ambiguous. The CDR3 extends over 15 amino acids. Germline-derived CDR1 and CDR2 are DFQATT and SNEGSKA (reference sequence). Between the trimmed V and J ends, which lost 2 bases and 6 bases, there was a span of 20 bases.

This clonotype has ten or more counts. This rearrangement joins TRBV7-2 to TRBJ2-1; D is undetermined. Germline assignment: CDR1 SGHTA and CDR2 FQGNSA. The germline V and J ends were trimmed by 6 bases and 8 bases, with 14 bases remaining between them. This CDR3 contains 13 residues. The CDR3 nucleotides are TGTGCCAGCAGGCTCCAATTGGGCCATGAGCAGTTCTTC. Protein sequence: CASRLQLGHEQFF. The full variable domain, its missing parts supplied by reference TRBV7-2 and TRBJ2-1, is GAGVSQSPSNKVTEKGKDVELRCDPISGHTALYWYRQSLGQGLEFLIYFQGNSAPDKSGLPSDRFSAERTGGSVSTLTIQRTQQEDSAVYLCASRLQLGHEQFFGPGTRLTVL.

This clonotype was observed at least ten times. J is TRBJ1-1 and V is TRBV7-2, with 9 bases aligning to TRBD1. J gave up 3 bases and V 5 bases, and 7 bases lay outside the gene matches. CDR1 and CDR2 (germline): SGHTA, FQGNSA. The CDR3 has 15 amino acids. The CDR3 coding sequence is TGTGCCAGCAGCCGCACAGGGGGCGGGGACACTGAAGCTTTCTTT. It yields the protein CASSRTGGGDTEAFF.

The rearrangement links TRBV18 to TRBJ2-5; no clear D. From germline, CDR1 is KGHSH and CDR2 LQKENI. This CDR3 has 15 residues. The V and J ends lost 2 bases and 2 bases respectively, with 12 bases between them. CDR3 in DNA: TGTGCCAGCTCACCAAGGCGGAACAGTCAAGAGACCCAGTACTTC. Encoded protein: CASSPRRNSQETQYF. Variable domain in full (rest from reference TRBV18 and TRBJ2-5): NAGVMQNPRHLVRRRGQEARLRCSPMKGHSHVYWYRQLPEEGLKFMVYLQKENIIDESGMPKERFSAEFPKEGPSILRIQQVVRGDSAAYFCASSPRRNSQETQYFGPGTRLLVL.

Note on this clonotype: A read error may explain this, as a much larger clone is one base away. V gene TRBV12-3 or TRBV12-4 combines with J gene TRBJ1-1, with D tentatively TRBD1 (6 bases). This CDR3 is built from 16 residues. Deletions cut 3 bases from V and 5 bases from J, with 19 bases between. CDR3 bases: TGTGCCAGCAGTTTTCAGACAGGTAGTTCGGAGACTGAAGCTTTCTTT. Translated, it gives CASSFQTGSSETEAFF.

The genes are TRBV30 and TRBJ2-5; TRBD2 aligns across 8 bases. This CDR3 contains 13 residues. From germline, CDR1 is GTSNPN and CDR2 SVGIG (reference sequence). J lost 4 bases, V lost 1 base, and 2 bases had no gene match. CDR3: CAWSGGLVETQYF. CDR3 coding DNA: TGTGCCTGGAGTGGGGGACTAGTAGAGACCCAGTACTTC.

The rearrangement joins TRBV20-1 to TRBJ2-5; D perhaps matches TRBD2 (5 bases). Trimming took off 6 bases at V and 2 bases at J, with 16 bases between the two ends. CDR1 DFQATT and CDR2 SNEGSKA come from the germline V gene (reference sequence). The CDR3 contains 14 residues. The CDR3 DNA is TGCAGTGCCGAACAACTAGAGGTTCAAGAGACCCAGTACTTC. It is translated as CSAEQLEVQETQYF.

The chain couples TRBV20-1 to TRBJ2-5, with D maybe TRBD1 (6 bases). Between the trimmed V and J ends, which lost 6 bases and 0 bases, there was a span of 11 bases. This CDR3 contains 13 residues. Germline V CDR1 and CDR2: DFQATT, SNEGSKA (reference sequence). The CDR3 here is CSAERTDQETQYF. The CDR3 region has the DNA TGCAGTGCGGAAAGGACAGACCAAGAGACCCAGTACTTC.

This chain connects TRBV27 to TRBJ1-1, with D hard to call. This CDR3 region has 14 residues. Germline V gene data show CDR1 as MNHEY and CDR2 as SMNVEV (reference sequence). Deletions cut 6 bases from V and 12 bases from J, with 23 bases between. CDR3 amino acids: CASRPGQQGGRTFF. DNA for the CDR3: TGTGCCAGCAGACCCGGGCAGCAAGGAGGTAGAACTTTCTTT.

The rearrangement joins TRBV28 to TRBJ2-1; 7 nucleotides agree with TRBD2. Germline loops: CDR1 MDHEN, CDR2 SYDVKM. This CDR3 has 14 amino acids. Losses at the gene ends were 8 bases for V and 12 bases for J; bases not matched to a gene: 16. The CDR3: CASWSAGAGSVQFF. The CDR3 region has the DNA TGTGCCAGCTGGAGTGCGGGAGCCGGGTCTGTGCAGTTCTTC.